This T cell receptor (beta chain) was retrieved from a study of response to subunit inactivated influenza vaccine. Findings and limits, study-wide: The authors suggested that few new T cells are recruited per seasonal influenza vaccination.

TCRdb re-analysed the RT-PCR reads in MiXCR, keeping a single row per CDR3 protein. Of 500,000 to 600,000 distinct CDR3 sequences listed, around 15% are singletons. Concerning this clonotype: Its antigen is undetermined.

Germline V gene data show CDR1 as MDHEN and CDR2 as SYDVKM. This CDR3 contains 12 residues. With V trimmed by 6 bases and J by 8 bases, 5 bases remained unmatched. The chain uses TRBV28 and TRBJ2-3; 7 nucleotides align to TRBD1. Specimen: PBMCs from blood, collected about 13 days after vaccination. The sequence was collected from a middle-aged man who received an inactivated influenza vaccine. CDR3 nucleotides: TGTGCCAGCAGCACGACAGGGCGTACGCAGTATTTT. Its translation: CASSTTGRTQYF. The full variable domain, with the rest looked up from reference TRBV28 and TRBJ2-3, is DVKVTQSSRYLVKRTGEKVFLECVQDMDHENMFWYRQDPGLGLRLIYFSYDVKMKEKGDIPEGYSVSREKKERFSLILESASTNQTSMYLCASSTTGRTQYFGPGTRLTVL.